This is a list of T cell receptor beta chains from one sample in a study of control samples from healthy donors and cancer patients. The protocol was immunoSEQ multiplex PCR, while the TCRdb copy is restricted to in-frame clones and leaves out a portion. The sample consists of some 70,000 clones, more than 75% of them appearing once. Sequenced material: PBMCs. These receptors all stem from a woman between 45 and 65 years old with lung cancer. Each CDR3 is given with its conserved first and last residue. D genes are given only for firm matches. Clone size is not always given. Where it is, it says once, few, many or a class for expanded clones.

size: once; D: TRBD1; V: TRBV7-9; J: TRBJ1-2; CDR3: CASSPGQYQYGYTF; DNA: TGTGCCAGCAGCCCGGGACAGTATCAATATGGCTACACCTTC
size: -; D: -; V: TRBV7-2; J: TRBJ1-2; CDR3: CASSLRGQGGYTF; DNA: TGTGCCAGCAGCTTAAGGGGTCAGGGGGGCTACACCTTC
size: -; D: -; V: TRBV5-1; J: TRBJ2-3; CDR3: CASSLGGGTDTQYF; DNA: TGCGCCAGCAGCTTGGGGGGAGGCACAGATACGCAGTATTTT
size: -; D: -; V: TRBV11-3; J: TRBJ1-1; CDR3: CASSSTDTEAFF; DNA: TGTGCCAGCAGCTCGACCGACACTGAAGCTTTCTTT
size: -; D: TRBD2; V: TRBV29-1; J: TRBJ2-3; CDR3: CSFGTSADTQYF; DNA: TGCAGCTTCGGGACTAGTGCAGATACGCAGTATTTT
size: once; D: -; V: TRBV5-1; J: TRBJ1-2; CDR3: CASSDRTESDGYTF; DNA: TGCGCCAGCAGCGACCGGACAGAAAGCGATGGCTACACCTTC
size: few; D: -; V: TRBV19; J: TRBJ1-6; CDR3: CASNIYPSGHNSPLHF; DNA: TGTGCCAGTAACATATACCCTTCAGGGCATAATTCACCCCTCCACTTT
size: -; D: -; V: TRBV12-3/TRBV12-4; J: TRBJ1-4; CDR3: CASRAARGEKLFF; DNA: TGTGCCAGCAGAGCAGCTAGGGGTGAAAAACTGTTTTTT
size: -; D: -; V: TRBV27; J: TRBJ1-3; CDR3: CASSLKHSVGNTIYF; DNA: TGTGCCAGCAGTTTAAAACACTCGGTAGGAAACACCATATATTTT
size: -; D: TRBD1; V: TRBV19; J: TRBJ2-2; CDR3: CASSSGTANTGELFF; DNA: TGTGCCAGTAGTTCCGGGACAGCGAACACCGGGGAGCTGTTTTTT
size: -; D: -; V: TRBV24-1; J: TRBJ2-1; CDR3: CATSVLGEQFF; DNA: TGTGCCACCAGTGTTTTGGGTGAGCAGTTCTTC
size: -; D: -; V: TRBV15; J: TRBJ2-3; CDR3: CATSEVGGTDTQYF; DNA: TGTGCCACCAGCGAGGTAGGGGGCACAGATACGCAGTATTTT
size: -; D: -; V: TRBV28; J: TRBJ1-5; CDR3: CASSPGHNQPQHF; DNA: TGTGCCAGCAGTCCGGGACACAATCAGCCCCAGCATTTT
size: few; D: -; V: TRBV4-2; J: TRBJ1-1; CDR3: CASSQDRGIFNEAFF; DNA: TGTGCCAGCAGCCAAGATCGTGGTATATTCAATGAAGCTTTCTTT
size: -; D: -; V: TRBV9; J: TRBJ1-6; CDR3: CASSVGVDSPLHF; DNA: TGTGCCAGCAGCGTAGGAGTCGATTCACCCCTCCACTTT
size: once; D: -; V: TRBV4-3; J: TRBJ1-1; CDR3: CASSQDLQLEAFF; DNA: TGCGCCAGCAGCCAAGATTTGCAGCTTGAAGCTTTCTTT
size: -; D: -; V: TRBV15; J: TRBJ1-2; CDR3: CATSRDRGAGGGYTF; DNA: TGTGCCACCAGCAGAGATCGGGGGGCCGGGGGAGGCTACACCTTC
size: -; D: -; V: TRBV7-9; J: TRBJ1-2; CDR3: CASSFSADGYGYTF; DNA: TGTGCCAGCAGCTTTTCGGCAGACGGCTATGGCTACACCTTC
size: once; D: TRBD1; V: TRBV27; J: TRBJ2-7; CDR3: CASSLTGGYEQYF; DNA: TGTGCCAGCAGTTTAACAGGGGGCTACGAGCAGTACTTC
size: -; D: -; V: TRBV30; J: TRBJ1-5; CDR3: CAWSVRGGQYSNQPQHF; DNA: TGTGCCTGGAGTGTACGGGGGGGACAATATAGCAATCAGCCCCAGCATTTT
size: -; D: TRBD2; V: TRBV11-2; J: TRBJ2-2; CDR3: CASSTGLAGDSNTGELFF; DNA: TGTGCCAGCAGCACTGGACTAGCGGGGGATTCGAACACCGGGGAGCTGTTTTTT
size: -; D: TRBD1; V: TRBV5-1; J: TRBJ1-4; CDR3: CASSSGQGFEKLFF; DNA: TGCGCCAGCAGCTCGGGACAGGGGTTTGAAAAACTGTTTTTT
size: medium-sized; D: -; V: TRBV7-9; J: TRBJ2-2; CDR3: CASSPETGELFF; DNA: TGTGCCAGCAGCCCGGAGACCGGGGAGCTGTTTTTT
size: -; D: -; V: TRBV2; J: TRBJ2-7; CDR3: CASSEWSGSEQYF; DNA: TGTGCCAGCAGTGAATGGTCAGGTTCCGAGCAGTACTTC
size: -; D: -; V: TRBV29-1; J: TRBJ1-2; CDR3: CSATGGEGYTF; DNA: TGCAGCGCTACGGGGGGCGAGGGCTACACCTTC
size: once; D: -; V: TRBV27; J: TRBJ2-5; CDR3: CASSRGQIQETQYF; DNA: TGTGCCAGCAGTAGAGGGCAAATACAAGAGACCCAGTACTTC
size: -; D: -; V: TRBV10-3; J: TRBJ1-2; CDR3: CAISEYSTSYTF; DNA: TGTGCCATCAGTGAGTACTCGACAAGCTACACCTTC
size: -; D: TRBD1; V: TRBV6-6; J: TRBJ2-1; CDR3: CASSPAGQGISEQFF; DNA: TGTGCCAGCAGCCCCGCCGGACAGGGGATTAGTGAGCAGTTCTTC
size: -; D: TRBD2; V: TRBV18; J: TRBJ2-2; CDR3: CASSPVWIGGADTGELFF; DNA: TGTGCCAGCTCACCAGTCTGGATCGGGGGGGCCGACACCGGGGAGCTGTTTTTT
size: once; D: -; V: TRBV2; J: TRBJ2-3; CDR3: CASVIGGTDTQYF; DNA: TGTGCCAGCGTCATAGGGGGCACAGATACGCAGTATTTT
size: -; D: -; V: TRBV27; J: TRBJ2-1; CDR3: CASSLDSTGIEQFF; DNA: TGTGCCAGCAGTTTGGACTCAACCGGGATCGAGCAGTTCTTC
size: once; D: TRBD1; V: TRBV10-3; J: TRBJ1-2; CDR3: CAISEEEGAKGTF; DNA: TGTGCCATCAGTGAAGAGGAGGGGGCAAAGGGCACCTTC
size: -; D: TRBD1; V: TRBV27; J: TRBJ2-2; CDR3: CASRRQGRGPGELFF; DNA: TGTGCCAGCAGACGACAGGGGAGAGGACCCGGGGAGCTGTTTTTT
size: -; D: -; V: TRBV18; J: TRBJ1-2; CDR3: CASSLTGLAGYTF; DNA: TGTGCCAGCTCGCTGACCGGGTTAGCTGGCTACACCTTC
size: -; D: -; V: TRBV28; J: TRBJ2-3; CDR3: CASSLRVNTDTQYF; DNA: TGTGCCAGCAGTTTAAGAGTGAACACAGATACGCAGTATTTT
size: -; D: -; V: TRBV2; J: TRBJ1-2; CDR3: CASSYEHANYGYTF; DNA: TGTGCCAGCAGTTATGAACACGCGAACTATGGCTACACCTTC
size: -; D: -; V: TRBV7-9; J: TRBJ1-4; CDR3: CASSPDGGKGEKLFF; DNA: TGTGCCAGCAGCCCGGACGGGGGGAAGGGTGAAAAACTGTTTTTT
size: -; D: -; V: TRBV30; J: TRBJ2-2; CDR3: CAWDRGAGELFF; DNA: TGTGCCTGGGATAGGGGGGCCGGGGAGCTGTTTTTT
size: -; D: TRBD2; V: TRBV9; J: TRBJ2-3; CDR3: CASSPSGTSPDTQYF; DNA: TGTGCCAGCAGCCCCTCGGGGACTAGCCCAGATACGCAGTATTTT
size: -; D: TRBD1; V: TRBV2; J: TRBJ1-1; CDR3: CASSENRGYTEAFF; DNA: TGTGCCAGCAGTGAAAACAGGGGGTACACTGAAGCTTTCTTT
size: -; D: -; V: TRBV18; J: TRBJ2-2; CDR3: CASSPPAGELFF; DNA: TGTGCCAGCTCACCACCGGCCGGGGAGCTGTTTTTT
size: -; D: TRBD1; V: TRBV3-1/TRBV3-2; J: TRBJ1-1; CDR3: CASSQDSRGRWTEAFF; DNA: TGTGCCAGCAGCCAAGATAGCAGGGGGCGATGGACTGAAGCTTTCTTT
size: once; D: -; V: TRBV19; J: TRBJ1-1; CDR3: CASTYGDTMNTEAFF; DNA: TGTGCCAGTACCTACGGGGACACTATGAACACTGAAGCTTTCTTT
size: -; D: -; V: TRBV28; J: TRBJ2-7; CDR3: CASSPAQGKGEQYF; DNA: TGTGCCAGCAGTCCCGCCCAGGGAAAAGGCGAGCAGTACTTC
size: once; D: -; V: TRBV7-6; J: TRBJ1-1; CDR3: CASSLEYNTEAFF; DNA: TGTGCCAGCAGCTTAGAATATAACACTGAAGCTTTCTTT
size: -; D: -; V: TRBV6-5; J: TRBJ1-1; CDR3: CASTPGSNTEAFF; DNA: TGTGCCAGCACCCCGGGCAGTAACACTGAAGCTTTCTTT
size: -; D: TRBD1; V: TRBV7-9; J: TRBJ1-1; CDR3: CASSLANRGNTEAFF; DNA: TGTGCCAGCAGCTTAGCCAACAGGGGTAACACTGAAGCTTTCTTT
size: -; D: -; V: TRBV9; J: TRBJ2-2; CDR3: CASSVGVGELFF; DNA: TGTGCCAGCAGCGTAGGGGTCGGGGAGCTGTTTTTT
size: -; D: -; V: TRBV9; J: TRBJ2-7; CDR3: CASSETLQGSEQYF; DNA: TGTGCCAGCAGCGAAACCTTACAGGGATCCGAGCAGTACTTC
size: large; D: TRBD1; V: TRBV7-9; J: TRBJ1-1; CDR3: CASSTGLVTEAFF; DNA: TGTGCCAGCTCGACAGGGTTGGTCACTGAAGCTTTCTTT
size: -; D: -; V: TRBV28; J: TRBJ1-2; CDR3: CASSSPGTYGYTF; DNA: TGTGCCAGCAGTTCTCCAGGGACCTATGGCTACACCTTC
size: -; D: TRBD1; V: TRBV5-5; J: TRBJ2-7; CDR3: CASSFNSETGVSYEQYF; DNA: TGTGCCAGCAGCTTTAACTCCGAGACAGGGGTATCCTACGAGCAGTACTTC
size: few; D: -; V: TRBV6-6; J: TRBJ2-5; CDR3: CASSYMRGAQETQYF; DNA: TGTGCCAGCAGCTACATGAGGGGGGCCCAAGAGACCCAGTACTTC
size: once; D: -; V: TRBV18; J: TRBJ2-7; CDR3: CASSPPGTLSYEQYF; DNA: TGTGCCAGCTCACCACCGGGCACCCTCTCCTACGAGCAGTACTTT
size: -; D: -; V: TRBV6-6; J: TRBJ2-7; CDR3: CASSYLGGSYEQYF; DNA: TGTGCCAGCAGTTACCTGGGGGGCTCATACGAGCAGTACTTC
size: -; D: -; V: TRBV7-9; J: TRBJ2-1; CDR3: CASSLAIDEQFF; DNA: TGTGCCAGCAGCTTAGCGATCGATGAGCAGTTCTTC
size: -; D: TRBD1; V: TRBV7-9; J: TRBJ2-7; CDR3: CASSLDQGQGAYEQYF; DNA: TGTGCCAGCAGCTTAGATCAAGGACAGGGGGCCTACGAGCAGTACTTC
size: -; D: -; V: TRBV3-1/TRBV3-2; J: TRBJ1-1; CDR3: CASSQVGAGNTEAFF; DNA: TGTGCCAGCAGCCAAGTCGGCGCCGGAAACACTGAAGCTTTCTTT
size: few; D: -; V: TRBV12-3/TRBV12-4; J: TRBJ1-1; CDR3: CASSLVVRSEAFF; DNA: TGTGCCAGCAGTTTAGTAGTCAGGAGCGAAGCTTTCTTT
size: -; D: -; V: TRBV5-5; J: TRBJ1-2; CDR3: CASSPDPFNYGYTF; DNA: TGTGCCAGCAGTCCAGACCCTTTTAACTATGGCTACACCTTC